Here is one TCR beta chain with its context. This sample was included in a study of T cell responses to AZD1222 COVID-19 vaccine. The CDR3 sequence is 12 residues long. The germline V gene has CDR1 SGHTA and CDR2 FQGNSA. The ends lost 5 bases at V and 8 bases at J; junction bases unmatched: 4. Sequenced by immunoSEQ multiplex PCR; TCRdb stores in-frame clones only, minus some. The sample contains around 160,000 clones, roughly four fifths of which appear only once. The sequencing here drew on peripheral blood, taken on day 0 of MenACWY control vaccination. The source is an adult in good health. This chain uses TRBV7-2 with TRBJ1-1, with 8 bases that match TRBD1. This CDR3 reads CASSHPGGEAFF. In DNA, the CDR3 is TGTGCCAGCAGCCACCCAGGGGGCGAAGCTTTCTTT.